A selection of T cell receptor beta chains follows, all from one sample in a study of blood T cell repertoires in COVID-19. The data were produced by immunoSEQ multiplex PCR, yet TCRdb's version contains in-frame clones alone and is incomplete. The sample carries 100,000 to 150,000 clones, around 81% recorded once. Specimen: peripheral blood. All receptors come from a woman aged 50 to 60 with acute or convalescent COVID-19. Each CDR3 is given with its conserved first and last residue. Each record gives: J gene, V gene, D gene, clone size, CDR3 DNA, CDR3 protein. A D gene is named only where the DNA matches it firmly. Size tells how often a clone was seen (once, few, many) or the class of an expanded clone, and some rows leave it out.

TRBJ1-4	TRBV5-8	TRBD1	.	TGTGCCAGCAGCACGGGGACAGTCCTTGAAAAACTGTTTTTT	CASSTGTVLEKLFF
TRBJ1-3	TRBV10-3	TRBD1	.	TGTGCCATCAGTAGACAGGGGACCTCTGGAAACACCATATATTTT	CAISRQGTSGNTIYF
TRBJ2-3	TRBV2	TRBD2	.	TGTGCCAGCAGGAAGGAACTAGCGGGGGGGCCTGGTACGCAGTATTTT	CASRKELAGGPGTQYF
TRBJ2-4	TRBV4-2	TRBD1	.	TGTGCCAGCAGCCAAGTTGGGACAGATATAAAAAACATTCAGTACTTC	CASSQVGTDIKNIQYF
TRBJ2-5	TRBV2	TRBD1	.	TGTGCCAGCAGTCCCGGGACAGGGGAAGAGACCCAGTACTTC	CASSPGTGEETQYF
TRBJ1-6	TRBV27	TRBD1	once	TGTGCCAGCAGACAATCGACAGGGCCCTCACCCCTCCACTTT	CASRQSTGPSPLHF
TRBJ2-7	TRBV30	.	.	TGTGCCTGGAGATCCGCGGGGAATGAGCAGTACTTC	CAWRSAGNEQYF
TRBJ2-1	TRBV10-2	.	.	TGCGCCAGCGTGGGGACACTCAATAATGAGCAGTTCTTC	CASVGTLNNEQFF
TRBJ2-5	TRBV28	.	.	TGTGCCAGCAGTTTCCCAAACCAAGAGACCCAGTACTTC	CASSFPNQETQYF
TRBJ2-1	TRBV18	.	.	TGTGCCAGCTCACCAGCAGGGTCCTACAATGAGCAGTTCTTC	CASSPAGSYNEQFF
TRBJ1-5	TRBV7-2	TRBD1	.	TGTGCCAGCAGTTCAACCAGGGGGGCAGTGAGCAATCAGCCCCAGCATTTT	CASSSTRGAVSNQPQHF
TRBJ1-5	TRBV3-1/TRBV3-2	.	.	TGTGCCAGCAGCCAAGGACAGGAAAATCAGCCCCAGCATTTT	CASSQGQENQPQHF
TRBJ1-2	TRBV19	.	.	TGTGCCAGTAGTTTGAGGGACTATGGCTACACCTTC	CASSLRDYGYTF
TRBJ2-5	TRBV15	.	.	TGTGCCACCAGCAGCGCGGGGCGGAAACAAGAGACCCAGTACTTC	CATSSAGRKQETQYF
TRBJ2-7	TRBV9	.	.	TGTGCCAGCAGCGCGGACAGCCGTCCCTACGAGCAGTACTTC	CASSADSRPYEQYF
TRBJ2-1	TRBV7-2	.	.	TGTGCCAGCAGCTTAGAGGCTACGCTTCCGCGGGAGCAGTTCTTC	CASSLEATLPREQFF
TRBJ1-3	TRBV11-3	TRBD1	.	TGTGCCAGCAGCAGGGACAGGGGCCCTCCCTGCTCTGGAAACACCATATATTTT	CASSRDRGPPCSGNTIYF
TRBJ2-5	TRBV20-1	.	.	TGCAGTGGGGGGGTAGATAATGCCCAGTACTTC	CSGGVDNAQYF
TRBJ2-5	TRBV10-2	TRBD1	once	TGCGCCAGCAGTGAGTCTCGGGACAGAGGAGAGACCCAGTACTTC	CASSESRDRGETQYF
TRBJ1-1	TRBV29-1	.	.	TGCAGCGTTCGAGAGAACACTGAAGCTTTCTTT	CSVRENTEAFF
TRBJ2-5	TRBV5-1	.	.	TGCGCCAGCAGCTTGGACAGGCAAGAGACCCAGTACTTC	CASSLDRQETQYF
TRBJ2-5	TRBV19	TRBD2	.	TGTGCCAGCGTGGGGCGGGAGAGGGTCACAGAGACCCAGTACTTC	CASVGRERVTETQYF
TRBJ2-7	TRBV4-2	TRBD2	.	TGTGCCAGCAGCCAAGATAAGCGGGGCTACTACGAGCAGTACTTC	CASSQDKRGYYEQYF
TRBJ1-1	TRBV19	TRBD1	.	TGTGCCAGTAGTCTAGACAGGGTGAATCCTGAAGCTTTCTTT	CASSLDRVNPEAFF
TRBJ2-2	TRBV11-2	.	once	TGTGCCAGCACCCCTAGTTCGAGAGGGGAGCTGTTTTTT	CASTPSSRGELFF
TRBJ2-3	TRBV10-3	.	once	TGTGCCATTCACCGGGGAGATACGCAGTATTTT	CAIHRGDTQYF
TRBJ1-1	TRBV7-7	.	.	TGTGCTAGCAGCCCATTGGGGGCGGCGAACACTGAAGCTTTCTTT	CASSPLGAANTEAFF
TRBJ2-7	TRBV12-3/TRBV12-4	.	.	TGTGCCAGCAGTTCCAGGGGGGCCCGCGAGCAGTACTTC	CASSSRGAREQYF
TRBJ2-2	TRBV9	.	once	TGTGCCAGCAGCGTAGAGCAGGTCCCCGGGGAGCTGTTTTTT	CASSVEQVPGELFF
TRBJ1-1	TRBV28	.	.	TGTGCCAGCAGTTTTAGACAGATGAACACTGAAGCTTTCTTT	CASSFRQMNTEAFF
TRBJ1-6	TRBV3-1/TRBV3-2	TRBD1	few	TGTGCCAGCAGCCCAGGACAGGGGTTTGATTCACCCCTCCACTTT	CASSPGQGFDSPLHF
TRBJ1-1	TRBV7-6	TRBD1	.	TGTGCCAGCAGCTATAGACAGGGGATGAACACTGAAGCTTTCTTT	CASSYRQGMNTEAFF
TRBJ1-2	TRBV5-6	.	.	TGTGCCAGCAGCCCCGGGAGGGAGGGAAATGGCTACACCTTC	CASSPGREGNGYTF
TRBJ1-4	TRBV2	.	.	TGTGCCAGCAGTGACAGGGGCATTGGAAAACTGTTTTTT	CASSDRGIGKLFF
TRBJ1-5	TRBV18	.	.	TGTGCCAGCTCACCAGCCGGAGGGAGCAATCAGCCCCAGCATTTT	CASSPAGGSNQPQHF
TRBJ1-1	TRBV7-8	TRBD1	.	TGTGCCAGCAGCTTCCAGGGGGCTAGCACTGAAGCTTTCTTT	CASSFQGASTEAFF
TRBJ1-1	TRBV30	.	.	TGTGCCTGGAGTGCCCTGACAGCGAACACTGAAGCTTTCTTT	CAWSALTANTEAFF
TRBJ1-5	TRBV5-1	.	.	TGCGCCAGCAGCTTGGGATTCTATAGCAATCAGCCCCAGCATTTT	CASSLGFYSNQPQHF
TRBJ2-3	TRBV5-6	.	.	TGTGCCAGCAGCATAACTCAGGTCAGCACAGATACGCAGTATTTT	CASSITQVSTDTQYF
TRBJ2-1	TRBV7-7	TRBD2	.	TGTGCTAGCAGCTTATCTTCCGGGGGGGCTTGGGAGCAGTTCTTC	CASSLSSGGAWEQFF
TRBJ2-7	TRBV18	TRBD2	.	TGTGCCAGCTCACCCGTGCGGGAGTCCTACGAGCAGTACTTC	CASSPVRESYEQYF
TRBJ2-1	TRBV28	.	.	TGTGCCAGCACGTACAGGGTGCTTAATGAGCAGTTCTTC	CASTYRVLNEQFF
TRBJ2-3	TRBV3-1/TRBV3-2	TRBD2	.	TGTGCCAGCAGCCATACTAGCGGGGGGTCAGATACGCAGTATTTT	CASSHTSGGSDTQYF
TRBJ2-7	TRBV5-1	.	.	TGCGCCAGCCGGACAGCCTTAGATGACGAGCAGTACTTC	CASRTALDDEQYF
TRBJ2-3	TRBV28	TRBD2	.	TGTGCCAGCGGTTGGGGGGGAGGAAGGGATACGCAGTATTTT	CASGWGGGRDTQYF
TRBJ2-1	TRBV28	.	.	TGTGCCAGCAGTACAACCCGATCCCAGATCTTC	CASSTTRSQIF